A single sample is the source of the 19 T cell receptor beta chains below, sequenced in a study of blood T cell repertoires in COVID-19. Sequenced by immunoSEQ multiplex PCR; TCRdb stores in-frame clones only, minus some. Among 200,000 to 250,000 clones listed, more than 75% were seen once. Sequencing input: PBMCs or T cells enriched from blood (not recorded which). The receptors derive from a man aged 40-49 years who had recovered from COVID-19.

This rearrangement joins TRBV7-8 to TRBJ1-1; 8 nucleotides agree with TRBD1. Germline CDR1 and CDR2: SGHVS and FQNEAQ. The V segment lost 6 bases and the J segment 4 bases; nucleotides outside the gene matches: 13. The CDR3 runs to 16 residues. The CDR3 loop is CASRKKQGALGTEAFF. The DNA of the CDR3 is TGTGCCAGCAGGAAAAAGCAGGGGGCTTTGGGCACTGAAGCTTTCTTT.

This chain joins TRBV9 and TRBJ1-5; TRBD1 agrees at 7 bases. V shed 3 bases and J 0 bases; nucleotides not matched to a gene: 3. This CDR3 is built from 15 residues. CDR1 is SGDLS, CDR2 YYNGEE, per germline. CDR3 residues: CASSEGQSSNQPQHF. CDR3 DNA sequence: TGTGCCAGCAGCGAGGGACAGTCTAGCAATCAGCCCCAGCATTTT.

The rearrangement uses TRBV3-1 (or the pseudogene TRBV3-2) and TRBJ1-2; possibly TRBD1 for D (5 bases). Trimming left V 5 bases short and J 4 bases short, with 17 bases between. This CDR3 spans 15 amino acids. Germline CDR1 is LGHDT and CDR2 is YNNKEL (reference sequence). CDR3 bases: TGTGCCAGCAGCGGAATAAAGGGGATTTTCTATGGCTACACCTTC. This gives the protein CASSGIKGIFYGYTF.

This clone came up once. The V and J genes are TRBV19 and TRBJ2-3; the D is unclear. The CDR3 covers 12 residues. V shed 9 bases and J shed 2 bases, with 9 bases lying between them. Germline CDR1 and CDR2: LNHDA and SQIVND (reference sequence). Here the CDR3 DNA reads TGTGCCAGCTCGCAGAACACAGATACGCAGTATTTT. The encoded protein is CASSQNTDTQYF.

The V and J genes are TRBV5-5 and TRBJ1-6, with D uncertain. The CDR3 runs to 18 residues. Germline V lookup: CDR1 SGHKS, CDR2 YYEKEE (reference sequence). Trimming pared 0 bases from V and 0 bases from J, leaving 13 bases between. CDR3 region: CASSLEPGVSSYNSPLHF. The CDR3, as DNA: TGTGCCAGCAGCTTGGAACCCGGGGTCAGCTCCTATAATTCACCCCTCCACTTT.

The genes are TRBV4-1 and TRBJ1-2; TRBD1 might be the D (6 bases). This CDR3 comprises 19 residues. CDR1 and CDR2 (germline): MGHRA, YSYEKL. Trimming took 4 bases from V and 4 from J, leaving 28 bases between them. In nucleotides, the CDR3 is TGCGCCAGCAGCCCACAAGGCCGTGGTTCGGGACAAGGCGCCTATGGCTACACCTTC. Its translation: CASSPQGRGSGQGAYGYTF.

The V and J genes are TRBV5-1 and TRBJ2-1; D perhaps matches TRBD2 (6 bases). V lost 6 bases and J 4 bases, leaving 14 bases between the germline ends. Germline-derived CDR1 and CDR2 are SGHRS and YFSETQ. The length of the CDR3 is 14 residues. The chain's CDR3 is CASMDGSAYNEQFF. The DNA for the CDR3 is TGCGCCAGCATGGACGGGAGTGCTTACAATGAGCAGTTCTTC.

The gene calls are TRBV10-3 and TRBJ1-1; tentatively, D is TRBD1 (6 bases). This CDR3 is 13 amino acids long. Trimming removed 4 bases from V and 3 bases from J, with 9 bases in between. Germline values: CDR1 ENHRY, CDR2 SYGVKD. The CDR3 DNA reads TGTGCCATCAGTGTAAACAGGGACACTGAAGCTTTCTTT. Its translation is CAISVNRDTEAFF.

This chain links TRBV5-4 with TRBJ2-1; TRBD2 agrees at 16 bases. V shed 2 bases and J 5 bases; nucleotides not matched to a gene: 7. This CDR3 has 18 residues. CDR1 and CDR2 (germline): SGHNT, YYREEE (reference sequence). This CDR3 is CASSFGTSGRAGNNEQFF. CDR3 DNA: TGTGCCAGCAGCTTCGGGACTAGCGGGAGGGCCGGGAACAATGAGCAGTTCTTC.

The J gene is TRBJ1-1, the V gene TRBV30, with D perhaps TRBD1 (6 bases). V was cut by 3 bases and J by 6 bases, with 23 bases left in between. Germline V CDR1 and CDR2: GTSNPN, SVGIG (reference sequence). This CDR3 is built from 16 residues. The CDR3 sequence: CAWRDAMGAWKPEAFF. CDR3 DNA: TGTGCCTGGAGAGATGCAATGGGGGCGTGGAAACCTGAAGCTTTCTTT.

V is TRBV27 and J is TRBJ1-4, with no clear D. V gave up 5 bases and J gave up 4 bases, with 17 bases separating them. The CDR3 has 16 residues. CDR1 and CDR2 (germline): MNHEY, SMNVEV (reference sequence). The CDR3 is CASSPLRLVGNEKLFF. The CDR3 nucleotides are TGTGCCAGCAGTCCCCTACGATTGGTTGGTAATGAAAAACTGTTTTTT.

V and J are TRBV25-1 and TRBJ1-1; the match to TRBD1 covers 7 bases. Trimming took 2 bases from V and 0 from J; bases not matched to a gene: 6. The V gene's germline CDR1 is MGHDK and CDR2 SYGVNS. The length of the CDR3 is 16 residues. This CDR3 reads CASSENRGWMNTEAFF. The CDR3 DNA reads as TGTGCCAGCAGTGAAAACAGGGGATGGATGAACACTGAAGCTTTCTTT.

J is TRBJ1-1 and V is TRBV11-3; TRBD1 is a possible D gene (5 bases). The CDR3 is 12 amino acids. Germline CDR1 SGHNT, CDR2 YENEEA. The V end lost 5 bases, the J end lost 4 bases, and 8 bases lay between the germline ends. The CDR3 spells CASSQGATEAFF. DNA for the CDR3: TGTGCCAGCAGCCAAGGGGCCACTGAAGCTTTCTTT.

The chain employs TRBV9 and TRBJ2-3; D perhaps matches TRBD2 (6 bases). Per the germline V gene, CDR1 is SGDLS and CDR2 is YYNGEE. The CDR3 length is 17 residues. Between the trimmed V and J ends, which lost 4 bases and 0 bases, there was a span of 18 bases. DNA of the CDR3: TGTGCCAGCAGCACCACCCCGGGGGTTACTAGCACAGATACGCAGTATTTT. Its protein is CASSTTPGVTSTDTQYF.

The rearrangement joins TRBV4-2 to TRBJ2-3; the match to TRBD2 covers 15 bases. The length of the CDR3 is 20 residues. Germline V gives CDR1 LGHNA, CDR2 YNFKEQ. The ends lost 4 bases at V and 0 bases at J; junction bases unmatched: 11. In DNA form, the CDR3 reads TGTGCCAGCAGCCTTTGGACTAGCGGGGGGGGGCTTCCTAGCACAGATACGCAGTATTTT. It is translated as CASSLWTSGGGLPSTDTQYF.

This clone is a singleton in its sample. This chain links TRBV15 with TRBJ2-2, with unresolved D. Trimming cost V 1 base and J 7 bases, with 22 bases left between them. This CDR3 has 18 amino acids. Per germline, CDR1 LNHNV and CDR2 YYDKDF (reference sequence). DNA of the CDR3: TGTGCCACCAGCAGAGTTCTCGGCAGTCCGGGTCAACACGGGGAGCTGTTTTTT. This codes for CATSRVLGSPGQHGELFF.

The chain is built from TRBV18 and TRBJ2-3, with 7 bases identical to TRBD1. The V gene's germline CDR1 is KGHSH and CDR2 LQKENI. CDR3 length: 16 residues. Trimming cost V 5 bases and J 2 bases; bases outside gene matches: 10. The CDR3 coding sequence is TGTGCCAGCTCATTAAGGACAGGTCCGATCACAGATACGCAGTATTTT. Protein product: CASSLRTGPITDTQYF. Together with reference TRBV18 and TRBJ2-3, the CDR3 gives the full variable domain: NAGVMQNPRHLVRRRGQEARLRCSPMKGHSHVYWYRQLPEEGLKFMVYLQKENIIDESGMPKERFSAEFPKEGPSILRIQQVVRGDSAAYFCASSLRTGPITDTQYFGPGTRLTVL.

The chain links TRBV5-1 to TRBJ1-6, with 8 positions matching TRBD1. J gave up 11 bases and V 4 bases, and 8 bases lay outside the gene matches. Germline values: CDR1 SGHRS, CDR2 YFSETQ. The CDR3 extends over 14 amino acids. CDR3 sequence (DNA): TGCGCCAGCAGCCCGTGGGACAGGCTCGCACCCCTCCACTTT. It encodes CASSPWDRLAPLHF.

In this sample, this clone turned up a few times. This sequence joins TRBV12-1 and TRBJ2-2; the table's D call, TRBD2, has no DNA check behind it. TRBV12-1 is a pseudogene locus. CDR3 length: 14 amino acids. CDR3 in DNA: TGTGCCCCCTCCAGCGGGCCAGCGACCGGGGAGCTGTTTTTT. Protein sequence: CAPSSGPATGELFF.